The rows below give T cell receptor beta chains drawn from one sample of a study of naive and memory T cell subsets. TCRdb re-called the UMI-ligation and nested PCR reads with MiXCR, one entry per CDR3 protein. Among tens of thousands of distinct CDR3 sequences listed, about an eighth were seen once. Sequencing was carried out using effector memory CD4+ T cells from blood. These receptors came from a human donor in good health. Each CDR3 is given with its conserved first and last residue. Fields, in order: CDR3 length, J gene, V gene, CDR3 protein.

14	TRBJ2-2	TRBV9	CASSVRGNTGELFF
14	TRBJ2-1	TRBV28	CASSLVGSDNEQFF
14	TRBJ2-1	TRBV13	CASKGMVHLDEQFF
15	TRBJ1-1	TRBV9	CASSVDWGGGTEAFF
16	TRBJ1-5	TRBV4-1	CASSQEGQGLGQPQHF
14	TRBJ2-1	TRBV20-1	CSAKRVAGVNEQFF
19	TRBJ2-7	TRBV20-1	CSASPRPGLAGGLPYEQYF
15	TRBJ1-6	TRBV7-2	CASSYDRWNNSPLHF
17	TRBJ2-3	TRBV28	CASSFSPFIGTTDTQYF
15	TRBJ2-1	TRBV6-2/TRBV6-3	CASSYSAGSYNEQFF
14	TRBJ2-2	TRBV12-5	CASGEVLVSGELFF
17	TRBJ1-5	TRBV28	CASSLGFAGSYNQPQHF
14	TRBJ2-2	TRBV18	CASSPGLTTGELFF
17	TRBJ2-1	TRBV7-9	CASSLGTQQGGSHEQFF
15	TRBJ2-5	TRBV30	CASRKFTGLGETQYF
20	TRBJ2-5	TRBV7-8	CASSLLGTSGRRIGMETQYF
13	TRBJ1-4	TRBV3-1	CASSLRGSEKLFF
13	TRBJ1-2	TRBV6-5	CASSSGADYGYTF
14	TRBJ1-2	TRBV6-1	CASSEASSNYGYTF
12	TRBJ2-3	TRBV20-1	CSAYSGGNTQYF
14	TRBJ2-7	TRBV10-3	CAISESGGFYEQYF
17	TRBJ2-7	TRBV6-5	CASSNGQPGQGGLVQYF
14	TRBJ2-7	TRBV29-1	CSVEIGQGSYEQYF
18	TRBJ2-7	TRBV11-1	CASSLEGLAGTYSYEQYF
14	TRBJ2-1	TRBV7-8	CASSLQEALREQFF
14	TRBJ2-7	TRBV20-1	CSARGGLAAYEQYF
14	TRBJ2-5	TRBV27	CASSLTRRGETQYF
17	TRBJ2-3	TRBV5-6	CASSLGWGSGNTDTQYF
15	TRBJ2-3	TRBV10-3	CAISLIQGHTDTQYF
14	TRBJ2-7	TRBV2	CASSRTITPYEQYF
16	TRBJ1-1	TRBV2	CASRALRAAMNTEAFF
15	TRBJ2-1	TRBV10-3	CAIRRGLTAYNEQFF
16	TRBJ1-5	TRBV5-5	CASSLEGGWSNQPQHF
15	TRBJ1-5	TRBV5-1	CASSKGGDINQPQHF
12	TRBJ2-1	TRBV20-1	CSATTPGNEQFF